These 14 T cell receptor beta chains came from one sample sequenced in a study of shared clonotypes between healthy human individuals. Assay used: immunoSEQ multiplex PCR; TCRdb lists only in-frame clones, some missing. The table has roughly 500,000 clones, 81% seen once. Sequenced input: PBMCs. The receptor source for this set is a woman in her thirties or forties in good health. Some clones in this sample may be carry-over from other donors' samples.

The table lists this clone with a few counts. The J gene is TRBJ2-2, the V gene TRBV28; 7 bases match TRBD2. This CDR3 is 17 amino acids long. CDR1 is MDHEN, CDR2 SYDVKM, per germline. Losses at the gene ends were 3 bases for V and 5 bases for J; bases not matched to a gene: 12. CDR3 region: CASSLLGAGEETGELFF. CDR3 sequence (DNA): TGTGCCAGCAGTTTGCTTGGTGCGGGAGAAGAGACCGGGGAGCTGTTTTTT.

The chain recombines TRBV5-1 with TRBJ2-3, with 7 bases identical to TRBD1. CDR1 is SGHRS, CDR2 YFSETQ, per germline. The CDR3 consists of 15 residues. J was trimmed by 5 bases and V by 4 bases; bases with no gene match: 10. The CDR3 nucleotides read TGCGCCAGCAGCCCTTCGACAGGGACGAAAGATACGCAGTATTTT. Encoded protein: CASSPSTGTKDTQYF. The full variable domain, with the rest looked up from reference TRBV5-1 and TRBJ2-3, is KAGVTQTPRYLIKTRGQQVTLSCSPISGHRSVSWYQQTPGQGLQFLFEYFSETQRNKGNFPGRFSGRQFSNSRSEMNVSTLELGDSALYLCASSPSTGTKDTQYFGPGTRLTVL.

V gene TRBV28 combines with J gene TRBJ1-5; no reliable D call. V lost 3 bases to trimming and J lost 5 bases, with 5 bases between them. From germline, CDR1 is MDHEN and CDR2 SYDVKM. CDR3 size: 12 residues. CDR3: CASSLAYQPQHF. DNA for the CDR3: TGTGCCAGCAGTTTGGCTTATCAGCCCCAGCATTTT.

Regarding this clone: Distinct nucleotide sequences in the sample also encode this CDR3. The chain combines TRBV6-5 with TRBJ1-3; D is undetermined. Trimming pared 0 bases from V and 0 bases from J, leaving 6 bases between. From germline, CDR1 is MNHEY and CDR2 SVGAGI. The CDR3 length is 15 residues. The chain's CDR3 is CASSYSSSSGNTIYF. CDR3 in DNA: TGTGCCAGCAGTTACTCGTCGAGCTCTGGAAACACCATATATTTT.

V is TRBV27 and J is TRBJ2-7; TRBD2 matches 9 bases. Per the germline V gene, CDR1 is MNHEY and CDR2 is SMNVEV (reference sequence). CDR3 length equals 15 residues. The V and J ends lost 0 bases and 3 bases, in that order; junction bases with no gene match: 3. CDR3 loop: CASSLSLAGLYEQYF. CDR3 DNA: TGTGCCAGCAGTTTATCCCTAGCGGGGCTCTACGAGCAGTACTTC.

The rearrangement uses TRBV30 and TRBJ2-6; D unresolved. There are 15 residues in the CDR3. Germline V lookup: CDR1 GTSNPN, CDR2 SVGIG (reference sequence). Trimming shortened V by 1 base and J by 0 bases, and 7 bases separated the two germline ends. The CDR3 sequence is CAWSGRYSGANVLTF. Written as DNA, the CDR3 is TGTGCCTGGAGTGGACGTTACTCTGGGGCCAACGTCCTGACTTTC.

The chain joins TRBV28 to TRBJ1-5, with 7 positions matching TRBD1. Losses at the gene ends were 3 bases for V and 2 bases for J; bases not matched to a gene: 7. In germline, CDR1 is MDHEN, CDR2 SYDVKM. The length of the CDR3 is 16 residues. CDR3 loop: CASSLADTGGNQPQHF. DNA for the CDR3: TGTGCCAGCAGTTTGGCAGATACAGGGGGCAATCAGCCCCAGCATTTT.

The chain couples TRBV5-6 to TRBJ1-4; TRBD1 matches at 11 bases. V lost 3 bases and J lost 8; bases outside the gene matches: 6. CDR3 length: 15 amino acids. Germline V gives CDR1 SGHDT, CDR2 YYEEEE. This chain's CDR3 is CASSSGQGAGEKLFF. The DNA of the CDR3 is TGTGCCAGCAGCTCCGGACAGGGGGCGGGAGAAAAACTGTTTTTT.

Many counts were recorded for this clone. The chain uses TRBV7-6 and TRBJ2-3; D call uncertain. V lost 1 base and J 4 bases, leaving 9 bases between the germline ends. The germline CDR1 and CDR2 sequences are SGHVS and FNYEAQ. The CDR3 spans 14 residues. For the CDR3, the DNA is TGTGCCAGCAGCTTAGGCGGCGGAGCAGATACGCAGTATTTT. It encodes CASSLGGGADTQYF.

The chain is built from TRBV19 and TRBJ1-3, with D possibly matching TRBD1 (5 bases). V was shortened by 7 bases and J by 2 bases, with 15 bases between the two germline ends. Per germline, CDR1 LNHDA and CDR2 SQIVND (reference sequence). The CDR3 is 15 residues long. The CDR3 nucleotides are TGTGCCAGTACAAGGGCAGGGAACGCTGGAAACACCATATATTTT. Its protein product is CASTRAGNAGNTIYF.

Regarding this clone: Given a far larger clone just one base away, this is likely a sequencing read error. This rearrangement joins TRBV2 to TRBJ2-5; D is uncertain. The CDR3 consists of 14 residues. Germline V gives CDR1 SNHLY, CDR2 FYNNEI. V gave up 4 bases and J gave up 5 bases, with 14 bases separating them. CDR3 protein: CASSVCRVEETQYF. The CDR3 DNA follows: TGTGCCAGCAGTGTTTGTAGGGTTGAGGAGACCCAGTACTTC.

The chain is built from TRBV29-1 and TRBJ2-7, with 10 bases that match TRBD1. Germline V CDR1 and CDR2: SQVTM, ANQGSEA. This CDR3 is 14 amino acids long. V dropped 7 bases and J dropped 5; count of bases not matched to a gene: 11. Written as DNA, the CDR3 is TGCAGCGCTCGAGTGACAGGGGGCCCCGACGAGCAGTACTTC. It encodes CSARVTGGPDEQYF.

Of note for this clone: A junction end diverges from the germline sequence, so it may reflect a read error. This rearrangement joins TRBV6-4 to TRBJ2-7, with D possibly matching TRBD2 (6 bases). The germline gives CDR1 MRHNA, CDR2 SNTAGT. The CDR3 sequence is 13 residues long. This CDR3 is CASSDAGLDGGSF. The DNA for the CDR3 is TGTGCCAGCAGTGATGCCGGGCTGGATGGGGGGTCATTC.

The chain has TRBV28 and TRBJ1-2, with 7 bases matching TRBD1. CDR1 is MDHEN, CDR2 SYDVKM, per germline. Trimming took 6 bases from V and 2 from J; bases not matched to a gene: 3. The CDR3 is 13 amino acids. The CDR3 sequence: CASSPGGNYGYTF. CDR3 DNA: TGTGCCAGCAGCCCAGGGGGGAACTATGGCTACACCTTC.